These 23 T cell receptor beta chains were all obtained from the same sample, sequenced in a study of cytomegalovirus exposure and HLA in healthy donors. Use of 60 Vbeta and 13 Jbeta primers characterized the PCR. Profiled with immunoSEQ multiplex PCR; TCRdb holds only in-frame clones, not every one. The sample has approximately 100,000 clones; about 74% are singletons. The source material was PBMCs. The receptors come from a male donor in good health and CMV-seronegative.

The count of this clone is one. V and J are TRBV9 and TRBJ2-7; 9 positions agree with TRBD2. The CDR3 is 16 residues long. Losses at the gene ends were 0 bases for V and 4 bases for J; bases not matched to a gene: 8. CDR1 and CDR2 from the germline V gene are SGDLS and YYNGEE. The CDR3 nucleotides read TGTGCCAGCAGCGTAGGAGATAGCGGGAGACGGTACGAGCAGTACTTC. This codes for CASSVGDSGRRYEQYF.

This clone was seen a handful of times. The chain is built from TRBV5-8 and TRBJ1-2, with 9 bases that match TRBD1. V lost 2 bases to trimming and J lost 0 bases; unmatched junction nucleotides: 11. Germline V gene lookup returns CDR1 SGHTS and CDR2 YDEGEE. The CDR3 length is 18 residues. CDR3 nucleotide sequence: TGTGCCAGCAGCTTTGACAGGGGGGACCCTATAGCTAACTATGGCTACACCTTC. Its translation: CASSFDRGDPIANYGYTF.

This rearrangement joins TRBV10-3 to TRBJ1-3, with TRBD1 matching 10 bases. Trimming removed 10 bases from V and 0 bases from J; junction bases left unmatched: 9. CDR3 length equals 16 residues. CDR1 is ENHRY, CDR2 SYGVKD, per germline. The CDR3 spells CATSNRQGASGNTIYF. In DNA form, the CDR3 reads TGTGCCACCTCAAATCGACAGGGGGCCTCTGGAAACACCATATATTTT.

The chain links TRBV27 to TRBJ2-7, with 9 bases fitting TRBD2. CDR3 size: 15 residues. Per germline, CDR1 MNHEY and CDR2 SMNVEV (reference sequence). Trimming cost V 1 base and J 2 bases; bases outside gene matches: 3. For the CDR3, the DNA is TGTGCCAGCAGTTTATTCCTAGCGGGAACCTACGAGCAGTACTTC. It specifies CASSLFLAGTYEQYF.

This clone came up once. The rearrangement links TRBV7-3 to TRBJ2-3; 12 bases line up with TRBD2. The CDR3 totals 18 residues. With 1 base clipped from V and 6 bases from J, the junction kept 11 bases outside the gene matches. Germline CDR1 SGHTA, CDR2 FQGTGA. The CDR3 DNA follows: TGTGCCAGCAGCTTAAAACGGGAGACTAGCGGGAGATTCGATACGCAGTATTTT. Amino acid sequence: CASSLKRETSGRFDTQYF. The whole variable domain, remainder taken from reference TRBV7-3 and TRBJ2-3, is GAGVSQTPSNKVTEKGKYVELRCDPISGHTALYWYRQSLGQGPEFLIYFQGTGAADDSGLPNDRFFAVRPEGSVSTLKIQRTERGDSAVYLCASSLKRETSGRFDTQYFGPGTRLTVL.

CDR3 loop: CATSRKAGLAGVPGELFF. DNA for the CDR3: TGTGCCACCAGCAGAAAGGCGGGACTAGCGGGAGTTCCCGGGGAGCTGTTTTTT. V usage is TRBV15 and J usage is TRBJ2-2; TRBD2 agrees at 14 bases. The ends lost 2 bases at V and 6 bases at J; junction bases unmatched: 8. Looked up from germline, CDR1 is LNHNV and CDR2 is YYDKDF (reference sequence). The CDR3 extends over 18 amino acids.

The rearrangement links TRBV10-3 to TRBJ2-2, with a tentative D call TRBD1 (5 bases). V dropped 6 bases and J dropped 1 base, with 12 bases sitting between them. Germline V gives CDR1 ENHRY, CDR2 SYGVKD. The CDR3 runs to 15 residues. CDR3 residues: CAIRASDMNTGELFF. As DNA, the CDR3 is TGTGCCATCAGGGCTTCGGACATGAACACCGGGGAGCTGTTTTTT.

The V and J genes are TRBV5-1 and TRBJ1-5, with 9 bases lining up with TRBD1. From germline, CDR1 is SGHRS and CDR2 YFSETQ. The length of the CDR3 is 17 residues. V trimming: 1 base; J trimming: 2 bases; junction bases outside the gene matches: 7. The CDR3 spells CASSLYGTGSRNQPQHF. The CDR3 nucleotides read TGCGCCAGCAGCTTGTATGGGACAGGGTCACGCAATCAGCCCCAGCATTTT.

This clone appeared a few times. The chain links TRBV5-6 to TRBJ2-1; D remains unclear. CDR1 is SGHDT and CDR2 is YYEEEE in the germline V gene. This CDR3 region has 15 residues. V was trimmed by 0 bases and J by 5 bases, leaving 12 bases between them. The CDR3: CASSLDLVPNNEQFF. In DNA form, the CDR3 reads TGTGCCAGCAGCTTGGACTTAGTTCCAAACAATGAGCAGTTCTTC.

The V and J genes are TRBV19 and TRBJ1-5, with 10 bases lining up with TRBD1. The CDR3 has 14 residues. Trimming cost V 5 bases and J 8 bases; bases outside gene matches: 6. From germline, CDR1 is LNHDA and CDR2 SQIVND (reference sequence). CDR3 sequence (DNA): TGTGCCAGTAGTGGACAGGGGGGGGTCGAGCCCCAGCATTTT. Encoded protein: CASSGQGGVEPQHF.

The chain has TRBV5-6 and TRBJ2-1; 8 bases are shared with TRBD2. Trimming at V came to 1 base and at J to 6 bases, leaving 6 bases not matched to a gene. Germline V gene data show CDR1 as SGHDT and CDR2 as YYEEEE. The CDR3 extends over 15 amino acids. The DNA for the CDR3 is TGTGCCAGCAGCTTGTGGCGGACTAGCTTCAATGAGCAGTTCTTC. This encodes CASSLWRTSFNEQFF.

The gene calls are TRBV7-9 and TRBJ2-7; TRBD2 matches 15 bases. Germline V gene lookup returns CDR1 SEHNR and CDR2 FQNEAQ (reference sequence). V was pared by 3 bases and J by 6 bases, with 0 bases of the junction left unmatched. The CDR3 runs to 14 residues. For the CDR3, the DNA is TGTGCCAGCAGCTTGGGACTAGCGGGAGGCGAGCAGTACTTC. This encodes CASSLGLAGGEQYF.

There are a few counts of this clone. The chain links TRBV28 to TRBJ2-7; TRBD1 matches at 10 bases. Germline V CDR1 and CDR2: MDHEN, SYDVKM. The length of the CDR3 is 13 residues. V was pared by 8 bases and J by 2 bases, with 3 bases of the junction left unmatched. The DNA for the CDR3 is TGTGCCAGCCGGGACAGGGGTACCTACGAGCAGTACTTC. Translating gives CASRDRGTYEQYF.

CDR3: CASRRKGEQFF. CDR3 DNA: TGTGCCAGCAGGAGGAAAGGTGAGCAGTTCTTC. The gene calls are TRBV6-5 and TRBJ2-1; D gene ambiguous. The CDR3 extends over 11 amino acids. Germline lookup yields CDR1 MNHEY and CDR2 SVGAGI. With 6 bases removed from V and 9 bases from J, the gap between germline ends came to 9 bases.

The chain joins TRBV29-1 to TRBJ1-1; no reliable D call. The V end lost 7 bases, the J end lost 3 bases, and 9 bases lay between the germline ends. The CDR3 spans 11 residues. Germline V CDR1 and CDR2: SQVTM, ANQGSEA. CDR3 amino acids: CSARTDTEAFF. DNA for the CDR3: TGCAGCGCCCGGACTGACACTGAAGCTTTCTTT.

The V gene is TRBV5-4, the J gene TRBJ2-3, with no clear D. Trimming left V 4 bases short and J 2 bases short, with 5 bases between. Germline lookup yields CDR1 SGHNT and CDR2 YYREEE (reference sequence). The CDR3 has 12 amino acids. The DNA of the CDR3 is TGTGCCAGCAGCCCTTACACAGATACGCAGTATTTT. Its translation is CASSPYTDTQYF.

The V and J genes are TRBV6-6 and TRBJ2-7; D unresolved. Germline loops: CDR1 MNHNY, CDR2 SVGAGI (reference sequence). V lost 0 bases and J 9 bases, leaving 15 bases between the germline ends. This CDR3 has 14 amino acids. In nucleotides, the CDR3 is TGTGCCAGCAGTTACTCGCCGCGAGCGCGTGGGCAGTACTTC. This encodes CASSYSPRARGQYF.

The CDR3 loop is CASSEREGPGNEQFF. The CDR3, as DNA: TGTGCCAGCAGTGAGCGGGAGGGCCCGGGGAATGAGCAGTTCTTC. The rearrangement links TRBV25-1 to TRBJ2-1, with 9 positions matching TRBD2. This CDR3 contains 15 residues. Germline CDR1 reads MGHDK; CDR2 reads SYGVNS. Trimming took 3 bases from V and 7 from J; bases not matched to a gene: 7.

V is TRBV5-1 and J is TRBJ2-7, with TRBD2 identical over 11 bases. This CDR3 region has 16 residues. CDR1 SGHRS and CDR2 YFSETQ come from the germline V gene. The V segment lost 4 bases and the J segment 2 bases; nucleotides outside the gene matches: 8. The CDR3 reads CASSHGLAGTPYEQYF. The CDR3 DNA follows: TGCGCCAGCAGCCACGGACTAGCGGGTACCCCCTACGAGCAGTACTTC.

With respect to this clone: Germline is not matched at one junction end, which may reflect a read error. This chain joins TRBV27 and TRBJ2-2; 8 positions agree with TRBD1. The CDR3 length is 16 residues. Germline-derived CDR1 and CDR2 are MNHEY and SMNVEV (reference sequence). The CDR3 DNA follows: TGTGCCAGCAGTCTATCCGGACAGGGGAACACCGGGGAGCTGTTTTTT. Protein product: CASSLSGQGNTGELFF.

The chain recombines TRBV10-3 with TRBJ2-3, with D uncertain. This CDR3 is built from 14 residues. Germline assignment: CDR1 ENHRY and CDR2 SYGVKD. V was cut by 2 bases and J by 3 bases, with 9 bases left in between. The CDR3 DNA sequence: TGTGCCATCAGTGAGGGCGGAAGAACAGATACGCAGTATTTT. As protein: CAISEGGRTDTQYF.

A few counts support this clone. This chain connects TRBV7-2 to TRBJ1-4; 8 nucleotides align to TRBD1. Germline V gene data show CDR1 as SGHTA and CDR2 as FQGNSA. V was pared by 0 bases and J by 8 bases, with 2 bases of the junction left unmatched. The CDR3 is 14 amino acids. In DNA form, the CDR3 reads TGTGCCAGCAGCTTAGCCGGGACAGGAGAAAAACTGTTTTTT. Encoded protein: CASSLAGTGEKLFF.

This clone showed up just a few times. This sequence joins TRBV19 and TRBJ1-1; D possibly corresponds to TRBD1 (5 bases). Germline CDR1 reads LNHDA; CDR2 reads SQIVND (reference sequence). The CDR3 has 16 amino acids. V shed 5 bases and J shed 4 bases, with 20 bases lying between them. In nucleotides, the CDR3 is TGTGCCAGTAGTCCCCAGGGAAGGGGCGCGGTCACTGAAGCTTTCTTT. This codes for CASSPQGRGAVTEAFF.